The clone carrying this TCR beta chain was picked up a small number of times. A single record per CDR3 protein comes from TCRdb applying MiXCR to the 5' RACE reads. The sample lists 500,000 to 600,000 distinct CDR3 sequences, roughly a fifth occurring once. This sample stems from a study of identical twins. CDR1 and CDR2 (germline): DFQATT, SNEGSKA (reference sequence). The CDR3 consists of 17 residues. Trimming cost V 6 bases and J 0 bases, with 21 bases left between them. The same data also contributed to another study, on T cells expressing NK-cell markers.

The receptor was isolated from a woman aged 18 to 35 in good health. V and J are TRBV20-1 and TRBJ1-3, with D tentatively TRBD1 (5 bases). Specimen: CD4+ T cells sorted from blood. CDR3 coding DNA: TGCAGTGCAACTAAATGGGGCAGCCGAAGCTCTGGAAACACCATATATTTT. This gives the protein CSATKWGSRSSGNTIYF.